This TCR beta chain was obtained from a study of T cell responses to AZD1222 COVID-19 vaccine. Study results and caveats: Per reports, nearly half of all spike-specific TCRs target regions that are unmutated in variants.

With respect to this clone: Its antigen is not known.

With 0 bases removed from V and 7 bases from J, the gap between germline ends came to 8 bases. The germline V gene encodes CDR1 SGHRS and CDR2 YFSETQ. The CDR3 totals 13 residues. Some clones are missing from TCRdb's copy, which holds only in-frame ones; the method was immunoSEQ multiplex PCR. The sample has some 130,000 clones, 92% seen once; the top ten hold roughly 3.7%. This sequence joins TRBV5-1 and TRBJ1-5; TRBD1 might be the D (5 bases). This sequence was found in an adult in good health. Specimen: peripheral blood, collected on day 0 of AZD1222 vaccination. The CDR3 here is CASSLGGGQPQHF. The CDR3 bases are TGCGCCAGCAGCTTGGGGGGCGGGCAGCCCCAGCATTTT. Full variable domain (rest looked up from reference TRBV5-1 and TRBJ1-5): KAGVTQTPRYLIKTRGQQVTLSCSPISGHRSVSWYQQTPGQGLQFLFEYFSETQRNKGNFPGRFSGRQFSNSRSEMNVSTLELGDSALYLCASSLGGGQPQHFGDGTRLSIL.